The following is a TCR beta chain sequence with its context. This clonotype was counted at least ten times. It has no known antigen specificity. Base qualities are not at hand, and no much larger clone is one base apart. Patients chosen for sequencing had shown expansion of CD8+CD57+ cells by flow cytometry. Severe acquired aplastic anemia was diagnosed in all patients according to International Study of Aplastic Anemia and Agranulocytosis and Camitta criteria. No patient had received any therapy when blood was sampled. In the study, sorted CD4+ and CD8+ blood T cells from patients with severe aplastic anemia and from healthy subjects underwent deep sequencing of TCR repertoires. Patients were enrolled under clinicaltrials.gov protocols 00001620, 01623167, 00001397, 00071045, 00081523 and 00961064 in the USA. Ficoll-Paque density gradient centrifugation was used to isolate peripheral blood mononuclear cells. Before DNA was extracted, CD4+ and CD8+ T cells were sorted using either FACS or magnetic beads.

These data originate in a study of CD8+CD57+ T cells in acquired aplastic anemia (dated by TCRdb to the late 2010s). The study in broad terms: A mean of around 3.3 ug of DNA, ranging from about 0.19 to 27.4 ug, was extracted from sorted CD4+ and CD8+ cells. A CD8+CD57+ expansion meant a frequency higher than the mean frequency seen in healthy subjects. Study-wide conclusions, independent of this receptor: Although some 28 CD8+ CDR3 sequences were shared by patients and controls, these sequences appeared highly expressed in patients and within the immunodominant clones of patients. No significant difference in CD8+ Simpson's diversity was found between patients and healthy controls (P=0.060).

Genomic DNA was used as template for profiling of TCR beta VDJ combinations and CDR3 sequences. An Illumina HiSeq 2000 was used for TCR repertoire sequencing. The authors' analysis ran thus. TRBV/TRBJ rearrangement plots, CDR3 size and DJ length profiles, and Simpson's diversity index were used to assess repertoires. The immunodominant clone was defined as the most abundant DNA sequence in deep sequencing data. CDR3 amino acid sequences were checked for sharing between subjects and were compared against published repertoires and the VDJdb database. TCRdb itself trimmed the public reads at Q25 with fastp, ran MiXCR and retained productive beta chains. One record per CDR3 amino acid sequence lists the most common genes and DNA. The V and J calls, along with clone size, are taken from TCRdb and not from the paper's own processing. For this sample there are some 160,000 distinct CDR3 sequences; roughly 50% appear just once. More than 30% of the sample is held by the ten biggest clonotypes.

Input material: sorted CD4+, CD8+, or CD8+CD57+ T cells (not recorded which) from PBMCs. The clonotype was recovered from a human donor with aplastic anemia.

The CDR3 region has the sequence CASSLGVEGGPADEQFF. The sequenced DNA is TGTGCCAGCAGCTTAGGAGTGGAGGGAGGGCCTGCAGATGAGCAGTTCTTC. The sequence is built from TRBV7-6 and TRBJ2-1; TRBD2 agrees with 7 junctional bases. Compared with germline, V lacks 1 base and J lacks 8 bases; bases without a gene match: 14. Sequences SGHVS (CDR1) and FNYEAQ (CDR2) are obtained from the germline V gene. CDR3 length: 17 amino acids, cysteine to phenylalanine. The read is trimmed to its CDR3 DNA, 51 bases read in frame from base 1.